This T cell receptor beta chain was captured in a study of blood T cell repertoires in COVID-19. Across the study: Acute and convalescent COVID-19 specimens originated in the United States, Italy and Spain.

Participants came from 24 US areas, aged about 18 to 100 years. Self-reported history from a screening survey and questionnaire set each donor's cohort. Individuals in the exposed group had encountered a COVID-19 case within 2 weeks preceding study entry. Germline trimming cut 5 bases from V and 5 bases from J; bases unmatched to any gene: 7. The CDR3 runs 14 residues. Germline V lookup: CDR1 SEHNR, CDR2 FQNEAQ (reference sequence). Repertoires were generated with immunoSEQ multiplex PCR, while TCRdb's copy carries only in-frame clones and drops some. The sample has 430,000 or so clones, around nine tenths seen once.

The sequence came from a woman aged 18-29 years who had been exposed to COVID-19. Sample: PBMCs or T cells enriched from blood (not recorded which). This rearrangement joins TRBV7-9 to TRBJ2-7; 9 bases agree with TRBD1. CDR3 in DNA: TGTGCCAGCAGCGCAACAGGGGGCCTTGACGAGCAGTACTTC. Translation gives CASSATGGLDEQYF.